This is a list of T cell receptor beta chains from one sample in a study of blood T cell repertoires in COVID-19. Method: immunoSEQ multiplex PCR; TCRdb's copy keeps in-frame clones and lacks some. The sample holds over 200,000 clones, around 90% seen once. Sequencing was performed on PBMCs or T cells enriched from blood (not recorded which). These receptors were taken from a young man who had recovered from COVID-19. Both conserved end residues are part of each CDR3. The D gene is left open where the match is weak. Clone size, where shown, is once, few, many, or a class for clones that have expanded.

CASSASGGAPNEQFF TGTGCCAGCAGTGCAAGCGGGGGCGCTCCCAATGAGCAGTTCTTC TRBD2 TRBJ2-1 . TRBV25-1
CARLEGALNYGYTF TGCGCCAGATTAGAGGGGGCCCTGAACTATGGCTACACCTTC TRBD1 TRBJ1-2 . TRBV10-1
CASMDTTYEQYF TGTGCCAGCATGGACACGACCTACGAGCAGTACTTC . TRBJ2-7 . TRBV28
CAWSVDSYNSPLHF TGTGCCTGGAGTGTGGACAGCTATAATTCACCCCTCCACTTT . TRBJ1-6 . TRBV30
CASRSSGNDEQFF TGTGCCAGCCGTTCTAGCGGGAACGATGAGCAGTTCTTC TRBD2 TRBJ2-1 few TRBV2
CASSLSSYGYTF TGTGCCAGCAGTTTGTCCAGCTATGGCTACACCTTC . TRBJ1-2 once TRBV12-3/TRBV12-4
CASSLFRNQPQHF TGTGCCAGCAGTTTATTTCGTAATCAGCCCCAGCATTTT . TRBJ1-5 once TRBV27
CATSRDGLFETGKTQYF TGTGCCACCAGCAGAGATGGCTTGTTTGAGACAGGGAAGACCCAGTACTTC TRBD1 TRBJ2-5 many TRBV15
CASSLAGAGSTDTQYF TGTGCCAGCAGCTTAGCCGGGGCGGGGAGCACAGATACGCAGTATTTT . TRBJ2-3 many TRBV11-2
CASRTQGHGELFF TGTGCTAGCAGAACTCAGGGTCACGGGGAGCTGTTTTTT . TRBJ2-2 . TRBV7-7
CASSFRDSSYGYTF TGTGCCAGCAGCTTCCGGGACTCGTCTTATGGCTACACCTTC . TRBJ1-2 . TRBV7-8
CATSKNTEAFF TGTGCCACCAGCAAGAACACTGAAGCTTTCTTT . TRBJ1-1 . TRBV10-3
CASSQDVYSTDTQYF TGCGCCAGCAGCCAAGATGTATATAGCACAGATACGCAGTATTTT . TRBJ2-3 . TRBV4-1
CASSKRDSWDEQYF TGTGCCAGCAGCAAAAGGGACAGCTGGGACGAGCAGTACTTC TRBD1 TRBJ2-7 once TRBV14
CAWSVLGRAFF TGTGCCTGGAGTGTACTTGGGAGAGCTTTCTTT . TRBJ1-1 . TRBV30
CASSQDIIGTSGYTDTQYF TGTGCCAGCAGCCAAGATATAATAGGGACTAGCGGATACACAGATACGCAGTATTTT TRBD2 TRBJ2-3 once TRBV3-1/TRBV3-2
CSASRIPFGTSGSGELFF TGCAGTGCTAGTAGAATCCCCTTCGGGACTAGCGGGAGTGGGGAGCTGTTTTTT TRBD2 TRBJ2-2 . TRBV20-1
CATSDPRVGKDGYTF TGTGCCACCAGTGATCCCAGGGTGGGAAAGGATGGCTACACCTTC . TRBJ1-2 . TRBV24-1
CASSEMVLNSGNTIYF TGTGCCAGCAGTGAAATGGTGCTAAACTCTGGAAACACCATATATTTT . TRBJ1-3 . TRBV2
CASSLIEKAGTGDGYTF TGTGCCAGCTCACTGATAGAAAAAGCCGGGACAGGGGATGGCTACACCTTC TRBD1 TRBJ1-2 . TRBV18
CAWSVRDKSPLGSYTF TGTGCCTGGAGTGTTCGGGACAAAAGCCCCCTAGGGAGCTACACCTTC . TRBJ1-2 . TRBV30
CASSYSGVGQPQHF TGTGCCAGCAGTTATTCAGGGGTTGGCCAGCCCCAGCATTTT . TRBJ1-5 . TRBV6-5
CASSDGQSNTGELFF TGTGCCAGCAGTGATGGACAGTCTAACACCGGGGAGCTGTTTTTT . TRBJ2-2 . TRBV25-1
CATSRETGTHEQYF TGTGCCACCAGCAGAGAGACAGGGACACACGAGCAGTACTTC TRBD1 TRBJ2-7 . TRBV15
CASSHGLGLSGANVLTF TGCGCCAGCAGTCACGGACTAGGACTCTCTGGGGCCAACGTCCTGACTTTC TRBD2 TRBJ2-6 once TRBV5-1
CASSLLEEWGYTF TGTGCCAGCAGTTTGCTAGAGGAATGGGGCTACACCTTC . TRBJ1-2 . TRBV12-3/TRBV12-4
CASSYSRGGSSYEQYF TGTGCCAGCAGTTACTCGAGGGGCGGGAGCTCCTACGAGCAGTACTTC TRBD2 TRBJ2-7 . TRBV6-5
CATQQGGIAGANVLTF TGCGCCACCCAACAGGGTGGGATTGCTGGGGCCAACGTCCTGACTTTC . TRBJ2-6 once TRBV5-1
CAAGGLQETQYF TGTGCCGCGGGGGGTTTACAAGAGACCCAGTACTTC TRBD2 TRBJ2-5 . TRBV10-3
CASSSPNSAGELFF TGTGCCAGCAGTAGCCCGAACTCGGCCGGGGAGCTGTTTTTT . TRBJ2-2 . TRBV6-5
CASSLGDRSQPQHF TGCGCCAGCAGCTTGGGGGACAGAAGTCAGCCCCAGCATTTT TRBD1 TRBJ1-5 . TRBV5-1
CASSYSSGGPYEQYF TGTGCCAGCAGTTACTCCTCAGGGGGACCCTACGAGCAGTACTTC TRBD1 TRBJ2-7 . TRBV6-5
CASSPTGGDMNTEAFF TGTGCCAGCAGTCCTACCGGGGGAGATATGAACACTGAAGCTTTCTTT . TRBJ1-1 . TRBV25-1
CASSSTNSYEQYF TGTGCCAGCAGTTCGACTAATTCCTACGAGCAGTACTTC . TRBJ2-7 . TRBV28
CASSFAGGGYTF TGTGCCAGCAGTTTTGCGGGGGGTGGCTACACCTTC . TRBJ1-2 . TRBV12-3/TRBV12-4